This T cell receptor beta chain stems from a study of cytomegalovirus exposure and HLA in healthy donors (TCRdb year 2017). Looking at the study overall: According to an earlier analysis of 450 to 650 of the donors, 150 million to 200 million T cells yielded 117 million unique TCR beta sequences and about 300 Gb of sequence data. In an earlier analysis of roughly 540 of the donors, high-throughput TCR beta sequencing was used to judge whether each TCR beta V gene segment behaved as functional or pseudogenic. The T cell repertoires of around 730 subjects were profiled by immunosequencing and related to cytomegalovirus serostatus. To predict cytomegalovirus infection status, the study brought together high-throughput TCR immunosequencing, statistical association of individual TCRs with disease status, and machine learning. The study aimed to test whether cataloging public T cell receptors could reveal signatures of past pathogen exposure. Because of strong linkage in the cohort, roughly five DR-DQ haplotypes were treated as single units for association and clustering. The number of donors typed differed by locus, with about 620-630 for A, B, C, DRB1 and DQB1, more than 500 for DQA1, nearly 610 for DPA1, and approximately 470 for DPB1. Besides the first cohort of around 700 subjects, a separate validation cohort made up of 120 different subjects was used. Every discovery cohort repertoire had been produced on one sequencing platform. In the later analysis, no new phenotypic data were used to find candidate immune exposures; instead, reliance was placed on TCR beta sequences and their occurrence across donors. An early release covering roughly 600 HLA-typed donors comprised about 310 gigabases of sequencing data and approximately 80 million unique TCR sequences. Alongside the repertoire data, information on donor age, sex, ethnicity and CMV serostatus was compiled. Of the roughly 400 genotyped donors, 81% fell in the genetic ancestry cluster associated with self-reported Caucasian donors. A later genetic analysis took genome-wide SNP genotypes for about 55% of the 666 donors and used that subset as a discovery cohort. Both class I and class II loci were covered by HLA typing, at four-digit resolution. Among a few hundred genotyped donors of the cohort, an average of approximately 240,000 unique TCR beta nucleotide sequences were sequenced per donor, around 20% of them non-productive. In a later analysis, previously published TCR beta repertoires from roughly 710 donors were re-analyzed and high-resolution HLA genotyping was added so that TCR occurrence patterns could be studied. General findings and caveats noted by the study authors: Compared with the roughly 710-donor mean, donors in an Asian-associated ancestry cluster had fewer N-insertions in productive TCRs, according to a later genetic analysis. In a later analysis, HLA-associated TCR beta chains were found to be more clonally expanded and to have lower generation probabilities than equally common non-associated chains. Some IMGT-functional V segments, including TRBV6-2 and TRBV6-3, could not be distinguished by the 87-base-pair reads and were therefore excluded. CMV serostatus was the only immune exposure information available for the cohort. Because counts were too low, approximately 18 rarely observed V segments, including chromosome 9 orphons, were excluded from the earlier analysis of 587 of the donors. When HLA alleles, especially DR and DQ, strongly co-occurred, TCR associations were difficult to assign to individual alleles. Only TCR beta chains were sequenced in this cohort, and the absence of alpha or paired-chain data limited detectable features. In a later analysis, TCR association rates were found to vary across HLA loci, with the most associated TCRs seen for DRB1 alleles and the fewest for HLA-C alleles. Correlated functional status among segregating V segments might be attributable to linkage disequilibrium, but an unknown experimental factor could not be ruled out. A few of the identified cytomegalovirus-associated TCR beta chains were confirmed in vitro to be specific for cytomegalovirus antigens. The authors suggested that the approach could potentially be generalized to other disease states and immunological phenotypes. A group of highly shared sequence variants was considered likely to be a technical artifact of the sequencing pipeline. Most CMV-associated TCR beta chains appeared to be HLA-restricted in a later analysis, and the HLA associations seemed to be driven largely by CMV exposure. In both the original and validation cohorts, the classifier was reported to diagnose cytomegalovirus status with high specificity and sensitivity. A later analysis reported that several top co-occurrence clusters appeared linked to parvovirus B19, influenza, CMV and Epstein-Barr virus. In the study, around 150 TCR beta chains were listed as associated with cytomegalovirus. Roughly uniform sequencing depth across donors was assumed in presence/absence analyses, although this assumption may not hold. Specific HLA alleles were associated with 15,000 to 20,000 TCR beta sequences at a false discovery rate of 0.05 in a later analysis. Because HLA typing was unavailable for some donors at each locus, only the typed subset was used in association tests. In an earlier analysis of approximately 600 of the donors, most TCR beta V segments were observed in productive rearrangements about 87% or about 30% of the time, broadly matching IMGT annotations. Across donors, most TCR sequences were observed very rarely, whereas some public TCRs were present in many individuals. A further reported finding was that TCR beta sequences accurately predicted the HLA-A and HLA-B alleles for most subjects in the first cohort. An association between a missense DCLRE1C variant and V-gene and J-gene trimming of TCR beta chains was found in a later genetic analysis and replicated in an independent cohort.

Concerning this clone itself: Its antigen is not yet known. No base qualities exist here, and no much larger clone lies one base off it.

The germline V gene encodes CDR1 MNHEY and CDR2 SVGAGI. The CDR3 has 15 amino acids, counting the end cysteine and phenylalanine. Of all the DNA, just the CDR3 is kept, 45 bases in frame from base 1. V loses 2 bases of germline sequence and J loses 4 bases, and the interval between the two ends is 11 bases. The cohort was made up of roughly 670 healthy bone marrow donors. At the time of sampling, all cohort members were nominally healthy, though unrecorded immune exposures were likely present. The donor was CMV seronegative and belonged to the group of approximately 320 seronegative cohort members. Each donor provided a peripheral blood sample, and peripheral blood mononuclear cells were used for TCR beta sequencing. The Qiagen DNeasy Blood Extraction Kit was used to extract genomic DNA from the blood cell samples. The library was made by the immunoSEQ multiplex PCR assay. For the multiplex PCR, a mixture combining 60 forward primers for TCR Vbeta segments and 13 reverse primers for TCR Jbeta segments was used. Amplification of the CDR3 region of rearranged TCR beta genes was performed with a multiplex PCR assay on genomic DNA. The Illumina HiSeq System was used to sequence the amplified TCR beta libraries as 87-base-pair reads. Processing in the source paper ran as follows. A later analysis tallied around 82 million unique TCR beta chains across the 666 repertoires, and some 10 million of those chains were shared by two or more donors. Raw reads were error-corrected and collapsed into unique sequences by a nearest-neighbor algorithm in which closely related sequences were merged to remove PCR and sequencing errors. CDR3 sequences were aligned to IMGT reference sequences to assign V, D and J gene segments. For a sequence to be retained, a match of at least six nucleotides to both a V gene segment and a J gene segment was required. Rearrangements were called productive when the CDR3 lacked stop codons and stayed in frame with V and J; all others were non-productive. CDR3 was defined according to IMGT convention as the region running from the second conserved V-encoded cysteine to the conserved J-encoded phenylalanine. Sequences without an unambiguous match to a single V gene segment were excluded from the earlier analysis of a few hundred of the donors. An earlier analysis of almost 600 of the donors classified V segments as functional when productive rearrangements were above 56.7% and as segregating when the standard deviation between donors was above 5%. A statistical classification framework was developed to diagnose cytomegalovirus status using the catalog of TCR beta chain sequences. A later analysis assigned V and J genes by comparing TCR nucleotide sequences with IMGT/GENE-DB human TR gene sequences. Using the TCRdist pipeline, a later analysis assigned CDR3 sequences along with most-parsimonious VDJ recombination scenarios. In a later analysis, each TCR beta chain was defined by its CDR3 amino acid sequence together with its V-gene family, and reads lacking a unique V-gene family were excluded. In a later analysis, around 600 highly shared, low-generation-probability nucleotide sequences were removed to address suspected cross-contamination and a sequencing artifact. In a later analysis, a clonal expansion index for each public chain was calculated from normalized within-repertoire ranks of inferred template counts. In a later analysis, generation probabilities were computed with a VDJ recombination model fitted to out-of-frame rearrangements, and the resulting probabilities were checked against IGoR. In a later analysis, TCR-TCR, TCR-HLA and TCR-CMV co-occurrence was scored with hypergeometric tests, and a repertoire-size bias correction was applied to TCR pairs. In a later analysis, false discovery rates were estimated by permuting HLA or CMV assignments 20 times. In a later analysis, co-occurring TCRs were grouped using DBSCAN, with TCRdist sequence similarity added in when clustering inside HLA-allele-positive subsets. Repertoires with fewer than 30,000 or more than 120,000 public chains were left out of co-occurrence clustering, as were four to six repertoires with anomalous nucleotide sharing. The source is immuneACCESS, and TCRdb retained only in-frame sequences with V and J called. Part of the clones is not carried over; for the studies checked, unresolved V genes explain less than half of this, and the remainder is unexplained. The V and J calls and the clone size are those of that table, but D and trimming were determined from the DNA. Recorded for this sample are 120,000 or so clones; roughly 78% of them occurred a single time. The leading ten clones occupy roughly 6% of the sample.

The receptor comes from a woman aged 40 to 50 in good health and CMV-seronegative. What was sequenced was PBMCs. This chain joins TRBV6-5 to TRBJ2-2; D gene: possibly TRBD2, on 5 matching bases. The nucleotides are TGTGCCAGCAGTTACAACCCAGGAGGCACCGGGGAGCTGTTTTTT. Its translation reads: CASSYNPGGTGELFF.